The TCR beta chain described here comes from a study of cytomegalovirus exposure and HLA in healthy donors. Background on the study: Genetic ancestry analysis placed over 75% of the roughly 400 donors that were genotyped in the Caucasian-associated cluster. Study results and limitations: In vitro checks showed that three CMV-associated chains really do target CMV antigens. According to the study, 150 to 200 TCR beta chains were cytomegalovirus-associated. Most observed TCR sequences were rare, whereas some public TCRs were detected in many donors.

Points on this clone: Its antigen is unknown.

Germline V gives CDR1 MGHRA, CDR2 YSYEKL. This CDR3 spans 19 amino acids. J gave up 4 bases and V 3 bases, and 20 bases lay outside the gene matches. 60 Vbeta and 13 Jbeta primers were used in PCR. Clones were sequenced by immunoSEQ multiplex PCR, and TCRdb holds only the in-frame ones, with some missing. This table lists more than 110,000 clones. This rearrangement joins TRBV4-1 to TRBJ1-2; 7 nucleotides match TRBD1. Sequenced material: PBMCs. The source of this sequence is a middle-aged man in good health and CMV-seronegative. This CDR3 reads CASSHRAGQAERSAYGYTF. The CDR3 DNA sequence: TGCGCCAGCAGCCACCGGGCCGGACAGGCAGAAAGAAGTGCCTATGGCTACACCTTC.